These 21 T cell receptor beta chains share one sample of origin, sequenced in a study of early T cells in non-severe SARS-CoV-2 infection. TCRdb re-derived calls from the 5' RACE reads in MiXCR, one entry per CDR3 protein. The sample lists about 70,000 distinct CDR3 sequences, 5% occurring once. The sequencing used whole blood, collected at baseline. These receptors were obtained from an adult who was a healthcare worker with PCR-confirmed SARS-CoV-2 infection or an uninfected control (not recorded which).

The sample holds many counts of this clonotype. J is TRBJ2-5 and V is TRBV5-6; D is uncertain. Trimming stripped 4 bases from V and 7 bases from J, with 26 bases between. In germline, CDR1 is SGHDT, CDR2 YYEEEE. The CDR3 sequence is 17 residues long. This chain's CDR3 is CASSLDHRRNRFGTQYF. The CDR3 nucleotides read TGTGCCAGCAGCCTGGATCATCGCAGGAATCGGTTTGGGACCCAGTACTTC.

Many counts were recorded for this clonotype. The chain recombines TRBV3-1 with TRBJ2-5; D is unresolved. V was pared by 5 bases and J by 5 bases, with 15 bases between. The germline CDR1 and CDR2 sequences are LGHDT and YNNKEL (reference sequence). The CDR3 is made up of 14 amino acids. This CDR3 reads CASSSRLEWETQYF. The CDR3 DNA is TGTGCCAGCAGCTCCCGACTGGAGTGGGAGACCCAGTACTTC.

This clonotype was observed many times. V is TRBV12-3 or TRBV12-4 and J is TRBJ2-7; D may be TRBD1 (6 bases). The V end was cut by 6 bases, the J end by 4 bases, with 16 bases between. The CDR3 is made up of 14 amino acids. CDR3 residues: CASSWGWGTYEQYF. CDR3 coding DNA: TGTGCCAGCAGCTGGGGATGGGGGACATACGAGCAGTACTTC.

There are a few counts of this clonotype. V is TRBV15 and J is TRBJ2-7; 10 bases fit TRBD1. The CDR3 runs to 16 residues. V lost 1 base and J lost 3; bases outside the gene matches: 6. CDR1 and CDR2 from the germline V gene are LNHNV and YYDKDF (reference sequence). Here the CDR3 DNA reads TGTGCCACCAGCAGAGTTCTCCGGGACAGGGGCTACGAGCAGTACTTC. Protein: CATSRVLRDRGYEQYF. Looking up the rest from reference TRBV15 and TRBJ2-7 gives the full variable domain: DAMVIQNPRYQVTQFGKPVTLSCSQTLNHNVMYWYQQKSSQAPKLLFHYYDKDFNNEADTPDNFQSRRPNTSFCFLDIRSPGLGDTAMYLCATSRVLRDRGYEQYFGPGTRLTVT.

This clonotype was seen a few times. This chain connects TRBV11-2 to TRBJ2-3, with D possibly TRBD2 on 6 matching bases. The V end lost 3 bases, the J end lost 0 bases, and 10 bases lay between the germline ends. Germline assignment: CDR1 SGHAT and CDR2 FQNNGV. This CDR3 contains 15 residues. The CDR3 sequence: CASSFSGLSTDTQYF. CDR3 DNA sequence: TGTGCCAGCAGCTTCTCCGGACTAAGCACAGATACGCAGTATTTT.

The sample holds many counts of this clonotype. This rearrangement joins TRBV7-8 to TRBJ1-1, with TRBD1 as a possible D gene (6 bases). CDR1 SGHVS and CDR2 FQNEAQ come from the germline V gene. The V and J ends lost 1 base and 1 base respectively, with 13 bases between them. The CDR3 has 16 amino acids. The CDR3 loop is CASSLGAGATNTEAFF. The CDR3, as DNA: TGTGCCAGCAGCTTAGGTGCAGGGGCCACGAACACTGAAGCTTTCTTT.

The chain uses TRBV20-1 and TRBJ1-5, with 7 positions matching TRBD1. The CDR3 is made up of 13 amino acids. Germline V lookup: CDR1 DFQATT, CDR2 SNEGSKA (reference sequence). After removal of 6 bases from V and 6 bases from J, the junction contained 8 bases not matched to a gene. The CDR3 nucleotides are TGCAGTGCCCAAACAGGGGTTAGTCAGCCCCAGCATTTT. This translates into CSAQTGVSQPQHF.

V usage is TRBV2 and J usage is TRBJ1-1; D unclear. The ends were cut back, 7 bases at V and 9 bases at J, with 27 bases in the middle. CDR3 length: 16 amino acids. Germline V lookup: CDR1 SNHLY, CDR2 FYNNEI. The CDR3 region is CASTLSLIYPRLQAFF. CDR3 nucleotides: TGTGCCAGCACCCTATCCCTAATTTACCCCCGCCTTCAAGCTTTCTTT.

This clonotype was picked up many times. Written as DNA, the CDR3 is TGTGCCTGGAGTAGGACTAGCGGGACCTACGAGCAGTACTTC. Translation gives CAWSRTSGTYEQYF. The chain combines TRBV30 with TRBJ2-7; 12 bases are a match to TRBD2. The V segment lost 2 bases and the J segment 2 bases; nucleotides outside the gene matches: 1. CDR1 is GTSNPN, CDR2 SVGIG, per germline (reference sequence). This CDR3 has 14 residues.

Ten or more counts support this clonotype. The chain couples TRBV19 to TRBJ2-1; 8 nucleotides line up with TRBD1. The CDR3 spans 14 residues. Germline V lookup: CDR1 LNHDA, CDR2 SQIVND (reference sequence). V was pared by 5 bases and J by 8 bases, with 8 bases of the junction left unmatched. CDR3 bases: TGTGCCAGTAGTGCGACAGGGGTTATCGATGAGCAGTTCTTC. Its protein product is CASSATGVIDEQFF.

Many counts were recorded for this clonotype. CDR3 region: CASSPRLAGGQETQYF. The DNA of the CDR3 is TGTGCCAGCAGCCCACGACTAGCGGGAGGCCAAGAGACCCAGTACTTC. The gene calls are TRBV7-7 and TRBJ2-5, with 13 bases fitting TRBD2. The CDR3 sequence is 16 residues long. Germline CDR1 SSHAT, CDR2 FNYEAQ (reference sequence). V gave up 5 bases and J gave up 1 base; unmatched junction bases: 4.

This chain links TRBV7-9 with TRBJ2-7, with D perhaps TRBD1 or TRBD2 (6 bases each). V lost 5 bases and J 3 bases, leaving 14 bases between the germline ends. Germline V gives CDR1 SEHNR, CDR2 FQNEAQ (reference sequence). This CDR3 spans 14 amino acids. The CDR3 coding sequence is TGTGCCAGCAGCCGCCCGGGGGCGAACTACGAGCAGTACTTC. Translating it yields CASSRPGANYEQYF.

This clonotype was detected ten times or more. The chain has TRBV18 and TRBJ2-1; 10 positions agree with TRBD2. Unmatched junction bases numbered 7, after V lost 8 bases and J lost 6 bases. Germline CDR1 reads KGHSH; CDR2 reads LQKENI. The CDR3 runs 14 residues. CDR3 region: CASLHPSGGNEQFF. Written as DNA, the CDR3 is TGTGCCAGCCTTCACCCTAGCGGGGGCAATGAGCAGTTCTTC. Together with reference TRBV18 and TRBJ2-1, the CDR3 gives the full variable domain: NAGVMQNPRHLVRRRGQEARLRCSPMKGHSHVYWYRQLPEEGLKFMVYLQKENIIDESGMPKERFSAEFPKEGPSILRIQQVVRGDSAAYFCASLHPSGGNEQFFGPGTRLTVL.

This clonotype was detected many times. This sequence joins TRBV11-2 and TRBJ1-5; D ambiguous. This CDR3 region has 17 residues. The germline CDR1 and CDR2 sequences are SGHAT and FQNNGV. Trimming cost V 1 base and J 0 bases, with 13 bases left between them. CDR3: CASSLGETRASNQPQHF. In nucleotides, the CDR3 is TGTGCCAGCAGCTTAGGGGAGACTAGAGCTAGCAATCAGCCCCAGCATTTT.

This clonotype was recorded many times. The chain links TRBV5-1 to TRBJ2-1; possible D gene TRBD1, 6 bases. Germline V gene data show CDR1 as SGHRS and CDR2 as YFSETQ. The CDR3 extends over 14 amino acids. Trimming removed 5 bases from V and 6 bases from J, with 15 bases in between. CDR3 in DNA: TGCGCCAGCAGAGGGGACAAGGGAGTCAATGAGCAGTTCTTC. As protein: CASRGDKGVNEQFF. The full variable domain, its missing parts supplied by reference TRBV5-1 and TRBJ2-1, is KAGVTQTPRYLIKTRGQQVTLSCSPISGHRSVSWYQQTPGQGLQFLFEYFSETQRNKGNFPGRFSGRQFSNSRSEMNVSTLELGDSALYLCASRGDKGVNEQFFGPGTRLTVL.

The table lists this clonotype with many counts. This chain uses TRBV29-1 with TRBJ2-3; 13 nucleotides line up with TRBD2. Germline CDR1 is SQVTM and CDR2 is ANQGSEA. This CDR3 is 14 amino acids long. With 7 bases clipped from V and 4 bases from J, the junction kept 5 bases outside the gene matches. DNA of the CDR3: TGCAGCGCCTGGACTAGCGGGAGAGCAGATACGCAGTATTTT. Protein product: CSAWTSGRADTQYF.

This clonotype was detected a few times. This sequence joins TRBV6-1 and TRBJ2-7; maybe TRBD1 (5 bases). The germline V gene has CDR1 MNHNS and CDR2 SASEGT. Trimming left V 3 bases short and J 2 bases short, with 14 bases between. CDR3 length: 15 amino acids. The CDR3 is CASSESVKGPYEQYF. The CDR3 DNA reads TGTGCCAGCAGTGAGTCAGTGAAGGGGCCCTACGAGCAGTACTTC.

This clonotype was picked up a small number of times. V usage is TRBV9 and J usage is TRBJ2-1; TRBD1 might be the D (6 bases). Germline loops: CDR1 SGDLS, CDR2 YYNGEE. The CDR3 has 15 residues. V lost 0 bases and J lost 3, with 10 bases in between. The DNA for the CDR3 is TGTGCCAGCAGCGTAGGGACAGCCAACTACAATGAGCAGTTCTTC. Its protein product is CASSVGTANYNEQFF.

This clonotype was recorded at least ten times. The rearrangement joins TRBV13 to TRBJ2-1, with D hard to call. The germline gives CDR1 PRHDT, CDR2 FYEKMQ (reference sequence). V lost 0 bases and J lost 5, with 8 bases in between. This CDR3 region has 14 residues. The CDR3 sequence: CASSLGLGDNEQFF. CDR3 nucleotide sequence: TGTGCCAGCAGCTTAGGTTTAGGAGACAATGAGCAGTTCTTC.

This clonotype was found many times. The chain joins TRBV21-1 to TRBJ1-1; no check of the table's D call, TRBD1, against the DNA was made. TRBV21-1 is annotated as a pseudogene. The CDR3 sequence is 15 residues long. DNA for the CDR3: TGTGCCAGCAGCAGGAACAGGGCCGGGGACACTGAAGCTTTCTTT. This sequence encodes CASSRNRAGDTEAFF.

This clonotype occurred many times. The rearrangement uses TRBV4-1 and TRBJ2-1, with D possibly TRBD1 on 5 matching bases. The germline CDR1 and CDR2 sequences are MGHRA and YSYEKL. This CDR3 has 18 amino acids. Trimming removed 0 bases at V and 0 bases at J, with 15 bases between. CDR3 DNA sequence: TGCGCCAGCAGCCAAGACCCCCGACAGACCAGCTCCTACAATGAGCAGTTCTTC. Its translation is CASSQDPRQTSSYNEQFF.